Given below is one T cell receptor beta chain in context. Germline V gene lookup returns CDR1 MNHNS and CDR2 SASEGT. Trimming cost V 1 base and J 8 bases; bases outside gene matches: 13. This CDR3 spans 17 amino acids. The sample is drawn from a study of blood T cell repertoires in COVID-19. For the study at large: Material from acute and convalescent COVID-19 was sourced from the United States, Italy and Spain. PBMCs, B-cell-depleted T cells, or T cells provided the cDNA or gDNA that made up the material.

Authors' analysis steps: Quantification of nucleated cells was approximated via reference gene primer amplification. This table comes from immunoSEQ multiplex PCR, and its TCRdb copy is limited to in-frame clones, with some not included. V and J calls and clone size are given by that table; D and trimming were obtained from the DNA. Among approximately 230,000 clones listed, roughly 80% were seen once. Sequencing was carried out using peripheral blood. The chain couples TRBV6-1 to TRBJ2-2; 7 nucleotides match TRBD1. This clonotype was sampled from a woman older than 75 with active or convalescent COVID-19. The CDR3 spells CASSEGEDRRYFGELFF. As DNA, the CDR3 is TGTGCCAGCAGTGAAGGCGAGGACAGGCGTTATTTTGGGGAGCTGTTTTTT.